These 11 T cell receptor beta chains came from one sample sequenced in a study of CD8 T cells in Susac syndrome. It was with random hexamers that 0.5 to 1 ug RNA was reverse transcribed. MiXCR, run by TCRdb on the immunoSEQ multiplex PCR reads, gives a single entry per CDR3 protein. The table includes around 190,000 distinct CDR3 sequences, approximately 94% detected once. The specimen sequenced was CD4+ T cells from PBMCs. All receptors come from a human donor with Susac syndrome.

The rearrangement uses TRBV2 and TRBJ1-5; no clear D gene. The length of the CDR3 is 14 residues. Trimming shortened V by 1 base and J by 1 base, and 5 bases separated the two germline ends. CDR1 is SNHLY, CDR2 FYNNEI, per germline. CDR3 sequence: CASSEGSSNQPQHF. CDR3 bases: TGTGCCAGCAGTGAAGGCAGCAGCAATCAGCCCCAGCATTTT.

This clonotype was counted a few times. The genes are TRBV7-3 and TRBJ1-5; D gene unclear. The CDR3 consists of 13 residues. The V end was cut by 2 bases, the J end by 2 bases, with 4 bases between. From germline, CDR1 is SGHTA and CDR2 FQGTGA. Written as DNA, the CDR3 is TGTGCCAGCAGCTTATCCGGCAATCAGCCCCAGCATTTT. Its translation: CASSLSGNQPQHF.

J is TRBJ1-1 and V is TRBV7-2, with 7 bases lining up with TRBD1. Germline assignment: CDR1 SGHTA and CDR2 FQGNSA. The CDR3 totals 13 residues. Trimming cost V 5 bases and J 7 bases; bases outside gene matches: 7. CDR3: CASSPRQGLEAFF. The DNA for the CDR3 is TGTGCCAGCAGCCCGCGACAGGGCCTTGAAGCTTTCTTT.

In this sample, this clonotype turned up once. This sequence joins TRBV27 and TRBJ2-1, with 7 bases lining up with TRBD2. Losses at the gene ends were 6 bases for V and 2 bases for J; bases not matched to a gene: 4. The germline V gene encodes CDR1 MNHEY and CDR2 SMNVEV (reference sequence). The CDR3 is 14 residues long. CDR3 sequence reads: CASSERGAYNEQFF. CDR3 coding DNA: TGTGCCAGCAGCGAACGGGGGGCCTACAATGAGCAGTTCTTC.

The chain links TRBV15 to TRBJ2-5, with D uncertain. Germline-derived CDR1 and CDR2 are LNHNV and YYDKDF (reference sequence). The CDR3 is 17 amino acids. V lost 0 bases and J 0 bases, leaving 14 bases between the germline ends. This chain's CDR3 is CATSRDGGFGDQETQYF. CDR3 in DNA: TGTGCCACCAGCAGAGATGGTGGCTTTGGAGACCAAGAGACCCAGTACTTC.

The rearrangement joins TRBV2 to TRBJ2-7; D possibly matches TRBD1 or TRBD2 (5 bases each). The CDR3 spans 13 residues. The germline V and J ends were trimmed by 4 bases and 2 bases, with 9 bases remaining between them. CDR1 and CDR2 from the germline V gene are SNHLY and FYNNEI. The CDR3 loop is CASSVGRTYEQYF. Here the CDR3 DNA reads TGTGCCAGCAGTGTGGGACGGACCTACGAGCAGTACTTC. The whole variable domain, filled in from reference TRBV2 and TRBJ2-7, reads EPEVTQTPSHQVTQMGQEVILRCVPISNHLYFYWYRQILGQKVEFLVSFYNNEISEKSEIFDDQFSVERPDGSNFTLKIRSTKLEDSAMYFCASSVGRTYEQYFGPGTRLTVT.

The rearrangement joins TRBV20-1 to TRBJ1-5; 7 nucleotides line up with TRBD1. The germline CDR1 and CDR2 sequences are DFQATT and SNEGSKA (reference sequence). Losses at the gene ends were 5 bases for V and 7 bases for J; bases not matched to a gene: 8. This CDR3 region has 13 residues. CDR3 sequence (DNA): TGCAGTGCTTACGACAGGGAGAGGCAGCCCCAGCATTTT. Translated: CSAYDRERQPQHF.

This clonotype showed up just once. CDR3 sequence: CASSYTTGDPDTQYF. DNA of the CDR3: TGTGCCAGCAGTTACACTACAGGGGACCCAGATACGCAGTATTTT. V usage is TRBV6-2 or TRBV6-3 and J usage is TRBJ2-3, with 7 bases that match TRBD1. The germline V gene has CDR1 MNHEY and CDR2 SVGEGT. V trimming: 2 bases; J trimming: 4 bases; junction bases outside the gene matches: 6. CDR3 length: 15 amino acids.

V and J are TRBV20-1 and TRBJ1-2; 9 bases map to TRBD1. Germline loops: CDR1 DFQATT, CDR2 SNEGSKA (reference sequence). CDR3 length: 14 residues. V lost 5 bases and J lost 2; bases outside the gene matches: 6. The CDR3 spells CSAPTGTGNYGYTF. The CDR3 DNA sequence: TGCAGTGCTCCCACCGGGACAGGGAACTATGGCTACACCTTC.

The chain recombines TRBV29-1 with TRBJ2-5, with 7 bases identical to TRBD1. The CDR3 length is 13 residues. V was pared by 6 bases and J by 4 bases, with 8 bases of the junction left unmatched. Germline V gene lookup returns CDR1 SQVTM and CDR2 ANQGSEA. The CDR3 sequence is CSVEGTATETQYF. CDR3 in DNA: TGCAGCGTCGAGGGGACAGCGACAGAGACCCAGTACTTC. The full variable domain, its missing parts supplied by reference TRBV29-1 and TRBJ2-5, is SAVISQKPSRDICQRGTSLTIQCQVDSQVTMMFWYRQQPGQSLTLIATANQGSEATYESGFVIDKFPISRPNLTFSTLTVSNMSPEDSSIYLCSVEGTATETQYFGPGTRLLVL.

The table lists this clonotype with a count of one. V usage is TRBV5-5 and J usage is TRBJ1-6, with D tentatively TRBD1 (6 bases). Trimming took off 1 base at V and 3 bases at J, with 8 bases between the two ends. Per the germline V gene, CDR1 is SGHKS and CDR2 is YYEKEE (reference sequence). There are 15 residues in the CDR3. CDR3 loop: CASSLRTDYNSPLHF. The CDR3 DNA reads TGTGCCAGCAGCTTGAGGACAGACTATAATTCACCCCTCCACTTT.